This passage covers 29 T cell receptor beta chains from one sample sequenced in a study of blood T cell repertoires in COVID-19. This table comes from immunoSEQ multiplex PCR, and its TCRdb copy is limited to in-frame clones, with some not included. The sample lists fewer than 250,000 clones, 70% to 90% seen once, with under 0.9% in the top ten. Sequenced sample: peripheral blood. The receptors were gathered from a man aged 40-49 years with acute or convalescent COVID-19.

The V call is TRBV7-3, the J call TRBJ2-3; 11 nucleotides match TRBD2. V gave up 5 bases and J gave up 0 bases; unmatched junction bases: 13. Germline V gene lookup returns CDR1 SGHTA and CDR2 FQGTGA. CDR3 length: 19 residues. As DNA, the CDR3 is TGTGCCAGCAGCGCAGGGACTAGCGGAGGATTACGTAGCACAGATACGCAGTATTTT. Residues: CASSAGTSGGLRSTDTQYF.

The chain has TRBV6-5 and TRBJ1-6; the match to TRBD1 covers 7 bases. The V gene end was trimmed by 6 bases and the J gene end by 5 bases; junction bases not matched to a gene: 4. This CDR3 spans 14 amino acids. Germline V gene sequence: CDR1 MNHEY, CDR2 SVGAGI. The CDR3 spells CASSETGHNSPLHF. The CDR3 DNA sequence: TGTGCCAGCAGCGAGACAGGGCATAATTCACCCCTCCACTTT.

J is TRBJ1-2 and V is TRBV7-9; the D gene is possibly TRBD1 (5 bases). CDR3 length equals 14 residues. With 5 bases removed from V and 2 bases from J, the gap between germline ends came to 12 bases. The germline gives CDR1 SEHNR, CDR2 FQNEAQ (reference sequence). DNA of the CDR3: TGTGCCAGCAGCCCGGCGGCAGGGAACTATGGCTACACCTTC. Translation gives CASSPAAGNYGYTF.

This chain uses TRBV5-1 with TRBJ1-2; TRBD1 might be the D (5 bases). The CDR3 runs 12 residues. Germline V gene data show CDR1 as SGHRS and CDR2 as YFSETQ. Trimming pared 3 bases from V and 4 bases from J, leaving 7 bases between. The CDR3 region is CASSSDSYGYTF. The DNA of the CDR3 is TGCGCCAGCAGCTCTGACAGCTATGGCTACACCTTC.

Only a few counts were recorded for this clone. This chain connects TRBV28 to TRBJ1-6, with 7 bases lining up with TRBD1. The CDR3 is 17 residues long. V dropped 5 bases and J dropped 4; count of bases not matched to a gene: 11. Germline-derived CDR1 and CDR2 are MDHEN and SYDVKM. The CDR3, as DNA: TGTGCCAGCAGTCAGTATCGAGGGGGCGGGTATAATTCACCCCTCCACTTT. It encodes CASSQYRGGGYNSPLHF.

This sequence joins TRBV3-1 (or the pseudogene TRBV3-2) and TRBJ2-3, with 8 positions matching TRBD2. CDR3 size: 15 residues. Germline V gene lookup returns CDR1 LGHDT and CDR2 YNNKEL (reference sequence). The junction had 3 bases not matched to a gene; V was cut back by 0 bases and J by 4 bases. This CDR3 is CASSQETGGADTQYF. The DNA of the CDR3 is TGTGCCAGCAGCCAAGAAACGGGAGGGGCAGATACGCAGTATTTT.

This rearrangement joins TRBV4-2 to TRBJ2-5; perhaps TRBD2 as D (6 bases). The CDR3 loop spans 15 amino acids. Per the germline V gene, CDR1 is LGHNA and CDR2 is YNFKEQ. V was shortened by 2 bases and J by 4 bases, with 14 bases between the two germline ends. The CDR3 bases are TGTGCCAGCAGCCAAAGTGGCGGGGCCAGAGAGACCCAGTACTTC. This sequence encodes CASSQSGGARETQYF.

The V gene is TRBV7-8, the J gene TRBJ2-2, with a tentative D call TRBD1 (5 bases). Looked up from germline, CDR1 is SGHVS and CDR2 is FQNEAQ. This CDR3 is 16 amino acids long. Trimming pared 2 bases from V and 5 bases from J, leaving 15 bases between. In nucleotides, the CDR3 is TGTGCCAGCAGCTTAACCAGGGCCGAGAGGACCGGGGAGCTGTTTTTT. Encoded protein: CASSLTRAERTGELFF.

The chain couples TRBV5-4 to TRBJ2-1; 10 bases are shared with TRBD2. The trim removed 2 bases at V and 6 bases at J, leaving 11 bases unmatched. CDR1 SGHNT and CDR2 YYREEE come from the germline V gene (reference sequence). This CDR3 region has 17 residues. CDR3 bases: TGTGCCAGCAGCTTTACGGGAAGCGGGAGGGCCTTCAATGAGCAGTTCTTC. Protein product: CASSFTGSGRAFNEQFF. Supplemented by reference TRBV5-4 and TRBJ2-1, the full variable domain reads ETGVTQSPTHLIKTRGQQVTLRCSSQSGHNTVSWYQQALGQGPQFIFQYYREEENGRGNFPPRFSGLQFPNYSSELNVNALELDDSALYLCASSFTGSGRAFNEQFFGPGTRLTVL.

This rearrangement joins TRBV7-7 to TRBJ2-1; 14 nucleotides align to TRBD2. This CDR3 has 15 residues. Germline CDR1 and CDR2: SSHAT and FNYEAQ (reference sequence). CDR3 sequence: CASARTSGRYNEQFF. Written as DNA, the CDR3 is TGTGCTAGCGCGAGGACTAGCGGGAGGTACAATGAGCAGTTCTTC.

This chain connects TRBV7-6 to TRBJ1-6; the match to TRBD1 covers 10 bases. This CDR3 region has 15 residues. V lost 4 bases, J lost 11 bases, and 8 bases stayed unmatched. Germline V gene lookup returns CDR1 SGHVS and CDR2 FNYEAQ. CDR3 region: CASSSTLDRGAPLHF. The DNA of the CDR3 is TGTGCCAGCAGCTCAACATTGGACAGGGGGGCACCCCTCCACTTT.

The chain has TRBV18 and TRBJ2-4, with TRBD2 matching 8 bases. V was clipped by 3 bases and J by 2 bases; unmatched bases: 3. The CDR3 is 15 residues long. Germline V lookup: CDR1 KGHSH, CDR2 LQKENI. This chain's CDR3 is CASSPAGGPKNIQYF. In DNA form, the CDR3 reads TGTGCCAGCTCACCTGCGGGGGGCCCCAAAAACATTCAGTACTTC.

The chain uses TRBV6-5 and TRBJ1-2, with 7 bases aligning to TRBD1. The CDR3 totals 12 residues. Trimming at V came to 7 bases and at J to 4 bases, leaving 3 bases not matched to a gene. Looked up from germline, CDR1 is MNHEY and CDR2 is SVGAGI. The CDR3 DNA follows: TGTGCCAGCAAGGGACAGATCTATGGCTACACCTTC. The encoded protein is CASKGQIYGYTF.

CDR3 sequence reads: CASSLGTELQPQHF. The CDR3 DNA follows: TGTGCCAGCAGCCTCGGGACAGAATTACAGCCCCAGCATTTT. The genes are TRBV3-1 (or the pseudogene TRBV3-2) and TRBJ1-5; the match to TRBD1 covers 7 bases. The CDR3 runs 14 residues. Trimming cost V 4 bases and J 7 bases; bases outside gene matches: 7. Germline lookup yields CDR1 LGHDT and CDR2 YNNKEL (reference sequence).

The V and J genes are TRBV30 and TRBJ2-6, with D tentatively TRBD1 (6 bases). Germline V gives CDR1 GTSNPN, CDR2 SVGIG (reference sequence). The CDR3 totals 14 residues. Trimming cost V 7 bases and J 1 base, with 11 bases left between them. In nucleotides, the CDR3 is TGTGCCTCCACCCAGGGGTCTGGGGCCAACGTCCTGACTTTC. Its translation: CASTQGSGANVLTF.

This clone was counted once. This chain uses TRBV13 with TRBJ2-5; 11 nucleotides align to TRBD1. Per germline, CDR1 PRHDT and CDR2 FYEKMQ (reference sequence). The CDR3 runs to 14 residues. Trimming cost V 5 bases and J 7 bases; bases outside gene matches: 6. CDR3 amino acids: CASSPGTGGGTQYF. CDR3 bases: TGTGCCAGCAGCCCGGGGACAGGGGGAGGGACCCAGTACTTC.

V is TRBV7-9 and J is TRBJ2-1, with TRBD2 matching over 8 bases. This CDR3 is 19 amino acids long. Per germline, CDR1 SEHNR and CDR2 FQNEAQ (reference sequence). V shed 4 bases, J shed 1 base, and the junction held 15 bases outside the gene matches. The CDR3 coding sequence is TGTGCCAGCAGCTCGACCACCCTAGGGGCGGGGGGTTCCTACAATGAGCAGTTCTTC. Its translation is CASSSTTLGAGGSYNEQFF.

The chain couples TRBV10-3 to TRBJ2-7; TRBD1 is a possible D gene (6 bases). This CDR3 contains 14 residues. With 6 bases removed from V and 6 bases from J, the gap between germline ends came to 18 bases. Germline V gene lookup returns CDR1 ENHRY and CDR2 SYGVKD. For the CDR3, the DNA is TGTGCCATCAGCGTCGGGACATCCGAGGTCGAGCAGTACTTC. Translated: CAISVGTSEVEQYF.

The DNA for the CDR3 is TGTGCCAGCAGCTTAGACAGGGTTCAAGAGACCCAGTACTTC. Translating gives CASSLDRVQETQYF. The genes are TRBV7-8 and TRBJ2-5; TRBD1 might be the D (6 bases). The V gene lost 1 base and the J gene lost 2 bases, with 8 bases spanning the gap. CDR1 is SGHVS and CDR2 is FQNEAQ in the germline V gene. This CDR3 contains 14 residues.

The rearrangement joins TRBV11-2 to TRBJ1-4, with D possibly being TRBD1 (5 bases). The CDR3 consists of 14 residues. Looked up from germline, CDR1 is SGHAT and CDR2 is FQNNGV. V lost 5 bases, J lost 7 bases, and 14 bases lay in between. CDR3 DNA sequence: TGTGCCAGCAGCCCCTGGGGGGGTGGTGAAAAACTGTTTTTT. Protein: CASSPWGGGEKLFF. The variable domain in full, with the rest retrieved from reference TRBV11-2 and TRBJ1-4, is EAGVAQSPRYKIIEKRQSVAFWCNPISGHATLYWYQQILGQGPKLLIQFQNNGVVDDSQLPKDRFSAERLKGVDSTLKIQPAKLEDSAVYLCASSPWGGGEKLFFGSGTQLSVL.

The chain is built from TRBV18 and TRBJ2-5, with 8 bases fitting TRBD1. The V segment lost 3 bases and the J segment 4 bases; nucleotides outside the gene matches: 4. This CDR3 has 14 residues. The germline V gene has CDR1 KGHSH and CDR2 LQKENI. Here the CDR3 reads CASSPRTGPETQYF. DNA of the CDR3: TGTGCCAGCTCACCTCGGACAGGGCCAGAGACCCAGTACTTC.

In nucleotides, the CDR3 is TGTGCCAGCAGGGCGGCGCCTAACTATGGCTACACCTTC. Translation gives CASRAAPNYGYTF. This rearrangement joins TRBV2 to TRBJ1-2; D unclear. The CDR3 length is 13 residues. CDR1 is SNHLY and CDR2 is FYNNEI in the germline V gene. Trimming cost V 6 bases and J 0 bases, with 8 bases left between them.

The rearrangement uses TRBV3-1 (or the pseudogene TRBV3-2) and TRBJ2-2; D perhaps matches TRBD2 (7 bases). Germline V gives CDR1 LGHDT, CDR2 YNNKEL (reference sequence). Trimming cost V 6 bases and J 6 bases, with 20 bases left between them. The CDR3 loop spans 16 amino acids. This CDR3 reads CASRWVGGGGAGELFF. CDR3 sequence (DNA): TGTGCCAGCAGGTGGGTCGGCGGGGGCGGCGCCGGGGAGCTGTTTTTT.

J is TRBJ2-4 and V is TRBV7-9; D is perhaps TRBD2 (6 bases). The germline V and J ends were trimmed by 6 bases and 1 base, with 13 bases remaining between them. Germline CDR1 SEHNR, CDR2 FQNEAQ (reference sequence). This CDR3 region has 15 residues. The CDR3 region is CASSPGLLAKNIQYF. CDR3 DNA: TGTGCCAGCAGTCCGGGACTTCTGGCCAAAAACATTCAGTACTTC. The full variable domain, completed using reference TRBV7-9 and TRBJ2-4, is DTGVSQNPRHKITKRGQNVTFRCDPISEHNRLYWYRQTLGQGPEFLTYFQNEAQLEKSRLLSDRFSAERPKGSFSTLEIQRTEQGDSAMYLCASSPGLLAKNIQYFGAGTRLSVL.

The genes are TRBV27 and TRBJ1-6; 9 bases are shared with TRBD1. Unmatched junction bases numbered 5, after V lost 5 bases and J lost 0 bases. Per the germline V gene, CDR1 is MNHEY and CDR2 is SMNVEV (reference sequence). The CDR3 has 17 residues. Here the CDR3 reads CASSRDRESSYNSPLHF. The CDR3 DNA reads TGTGCCAGCAGTCGGGACAGGGAGAGCTCCTATAATTCACCCCTCCACTTT.

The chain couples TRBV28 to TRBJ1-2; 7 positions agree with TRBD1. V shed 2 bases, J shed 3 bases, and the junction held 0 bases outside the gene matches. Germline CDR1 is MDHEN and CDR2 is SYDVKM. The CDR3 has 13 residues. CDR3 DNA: TGTGCCAGCAGTTTAGGGACAGACTATGGCTACACCTTC. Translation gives CASSLGTDYGYTF.

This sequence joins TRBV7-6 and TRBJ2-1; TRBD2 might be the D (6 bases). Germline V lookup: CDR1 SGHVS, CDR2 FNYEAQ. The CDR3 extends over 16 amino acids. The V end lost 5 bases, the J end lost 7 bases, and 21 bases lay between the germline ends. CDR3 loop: CASSTHSSGFGNEQFF. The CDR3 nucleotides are TGTGCCAGCAGCACTCATAGTAGCGGTTTTGGGAATGAGCAGTTCTTC. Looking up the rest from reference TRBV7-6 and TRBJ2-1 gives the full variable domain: GAGVSQSPRYKVTKRGQDVALRCDPISGHVSLYWYRQALGQGPEFLTYFNYEAQQDKSGLPNDRFSAERPEGSISTLTIQRTEQRDSAMYRCASSTHSSGFGNEQFFGPGTRLTVL.

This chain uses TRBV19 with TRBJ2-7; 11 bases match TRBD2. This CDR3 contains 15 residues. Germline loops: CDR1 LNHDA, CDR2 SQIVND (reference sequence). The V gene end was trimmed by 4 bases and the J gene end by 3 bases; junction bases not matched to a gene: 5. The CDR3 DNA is TGTGCCAGTAGTACCCTAGCGGGGGGCCTCTACGAGCAGTACTTC. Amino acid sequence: CASSTLAGGLYEQYF.

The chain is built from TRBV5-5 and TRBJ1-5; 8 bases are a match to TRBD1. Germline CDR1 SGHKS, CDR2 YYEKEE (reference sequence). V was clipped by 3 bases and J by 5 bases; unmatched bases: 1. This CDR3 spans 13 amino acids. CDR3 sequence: CASSSQGDQPQHF. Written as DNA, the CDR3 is TGTGCCAGCAGCTCACAGGGGGATCAGCCCCAGCATTTT.